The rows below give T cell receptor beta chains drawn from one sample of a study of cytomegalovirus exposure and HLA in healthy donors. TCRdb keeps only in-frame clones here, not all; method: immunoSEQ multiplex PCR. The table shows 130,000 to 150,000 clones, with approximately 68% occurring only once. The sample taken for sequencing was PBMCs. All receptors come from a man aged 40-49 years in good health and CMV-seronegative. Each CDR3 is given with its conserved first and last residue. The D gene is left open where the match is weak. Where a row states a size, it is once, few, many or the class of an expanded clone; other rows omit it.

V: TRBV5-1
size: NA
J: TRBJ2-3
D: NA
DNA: TGCGCCAGCAGCCAGTCCGGGACAAAAAGCACAGATACGCAGTATTTT
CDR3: CASSQSGTKSTDTQYF

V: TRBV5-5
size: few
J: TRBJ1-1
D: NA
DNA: TGTGCCAGCAGAATAGTGGGGGCAGGGGCTAGGAACACTGAAGCTTTCTTT
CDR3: CASRIVGAGARNTEAFF

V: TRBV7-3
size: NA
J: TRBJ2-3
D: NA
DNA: TGTGCCAGCAGCGCGTTCCACACAGATACGCAGTATTTT
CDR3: CASSAFHTDTQYF

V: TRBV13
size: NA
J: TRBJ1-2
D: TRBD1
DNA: TGTGCCAGCAGCTACCGACAGGGGACGCTTTGGGGCTATGGCTACACCTTC
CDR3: CASSYRQGTLWGYGYTF

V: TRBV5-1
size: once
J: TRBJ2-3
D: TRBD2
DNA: TGCGCCAGCAGCTTGGCGGGTAGCGGGAGTTTCGGAGATACGCAGTATTTT
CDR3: CASSLAGSGSFGDTQYF

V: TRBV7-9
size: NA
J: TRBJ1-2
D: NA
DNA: TGTGCCAGCAGCTTCGGGGGAAGGGGCTACACCTTC
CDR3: CASSFGGRGYTF

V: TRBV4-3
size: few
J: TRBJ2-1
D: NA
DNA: TGCGCCAGCAGCCAAACTCCAGGTGTGAATAGGAATGAGCAGTTCTTC
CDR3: CASSQTPGVNRNEQFF

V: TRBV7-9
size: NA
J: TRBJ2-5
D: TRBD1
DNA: TGTGCCAGCAGCCACTACGACAGGGCGGAGACCCAGTACTTC
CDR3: CASSHYDRAETQYF

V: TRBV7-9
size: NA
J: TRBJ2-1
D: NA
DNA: TGTGCCAGCAGCCCTGGAGGCTACAATGAGCAGTTCTTC
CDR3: CASSPGGYNEQFF

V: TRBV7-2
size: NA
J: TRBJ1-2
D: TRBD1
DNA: TGTGCCAGCAGCTCAGGGGGCAACTATGGCTACACCTTC
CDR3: CASSSGGNYGYTF

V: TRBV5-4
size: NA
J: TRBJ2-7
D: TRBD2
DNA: TGTGCCAGCAGCAACTCCGGGACTAGTCGCGAGCAGTACTTC
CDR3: CASSNSGTSREQYF

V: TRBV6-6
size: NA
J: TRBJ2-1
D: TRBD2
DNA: TGTGCCAGCAGTTACTCTCTAGCGGATTTGCGGAATGAGCAGTTCTTC
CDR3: CASSYSLADLRNEQFF

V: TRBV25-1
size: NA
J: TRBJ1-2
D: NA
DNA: TGTGCCAGCAGTATAGGGCAGGGTGAATTTGGCTACACCTTC
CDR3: CASSIGQGEFGYTF

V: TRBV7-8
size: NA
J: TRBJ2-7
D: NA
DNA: TGTGCCAGCAGCCGAGGTTACGAGCAGTACTTC
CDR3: CASSRGYEQYF

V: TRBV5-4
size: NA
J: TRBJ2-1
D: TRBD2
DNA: TGTGCCAGCAGCTTGGGGGGACTAGCGGGACACAATGAGCAGTTCTTC
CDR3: CASSLGGLAGHNEQFF

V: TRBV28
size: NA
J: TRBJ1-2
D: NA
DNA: TGTGCCAGCAGTGCTCAGCGGGGCTACACCTTC
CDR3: CASSAQRGYTF

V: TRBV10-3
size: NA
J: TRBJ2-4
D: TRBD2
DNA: TGTGCCATCGGGACTAGTGGAAACATTCAGTACTTC
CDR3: CAIGTSGNIQYF

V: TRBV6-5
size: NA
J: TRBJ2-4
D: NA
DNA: TGTGCCAGCAGTTACTTGCCCGCGGCCAAAAACATTCAGTACTTC
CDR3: CASSYLPAAKNIQYF

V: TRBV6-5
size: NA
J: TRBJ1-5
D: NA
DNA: TGTGCCAGCGCGGCTGCATCTTATCAGCCCCAGAATTTT
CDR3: CASAAASYQPQNF

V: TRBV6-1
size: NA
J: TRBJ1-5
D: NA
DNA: TGTGCCAGCAGTGAAAGGCCTGGCTATAGGGGGATCGATCAGCCCCAGCATTTT
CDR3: CASSERPGYRGIDQPQHF

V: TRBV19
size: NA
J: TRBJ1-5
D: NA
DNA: TGTGCCAGTAGTGCGACAGGCGGCAATCAGCCCCAGCATTTT
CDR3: CASSATGGNQPQHF

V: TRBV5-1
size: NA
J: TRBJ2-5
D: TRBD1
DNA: TGCGCCAGCAGACCCGTGCTAACAGGGGAAGAGACCCAGTACTTC
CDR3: CASRPVLTGEETQYF